This T cell receptor (beta chain) came from a study of blood T cell repertoires in COVID-19. Looking at the study overall: COVID-19 samples collected from the United States, Italy and Spain covered acute and convalescent phases.

Study members were between about 18 and 95 years old and lived in around 24 US regions. Participant reports of clinical history set cohort assignment. The V end was cut by 1 base, the J end by 0 bases, with 12 bases between. Germline values: CDR1 LGHNA, CDR2 YNFKEQ. The CDR3 contains 16 residues. As processed by the authors: By means of reference gene primer amplification, nucleated cell counts were estimated. The repertoire was sequenced with immunoSEQ multiplex PCR; TCRdb's copy has only in-frame clones and lacks some. That table is the source of V, J and clone size, and D and trimming were worked out from the DNA. The sample has around 300,000 clones, approximately 92% seen once.

What was sequenced was PBMCs or T cells enriched from blood (not recorded which). The V gene is TRBV4-2, the J gene TRBJ1-2, with D possibly TRBD1 on 6 matching bases. The sequence was collected from a woman aged 30 to 39 who had recovered from COVID-19. CDR3 in DNA: TGTGCCAGCAGCCAAGGACAGGAGGCTTCTAACTATGGCTACACCTTC. Residues: CASSQGQEASNYGYTF.